The rows below give T cell receptor beta chains drawn from one sample of a study of blood T cells in healthy people across ages. TCRdb re-called the 5' RACE reads with MiXCR, one entry per CDR3 protein. The data contain some 1.4 million distinct CDR3 sequences, approximately 42% of them seen just once; the ten biggest clones take up roughly 8.2%. The sequenced sample consisted of blood. The receptors were sampled from a woman between 18 and 29 years old in good health. CDR3s include the opening cysteine and the closing phenylalanine or tryptophan. A D gene is named only where the DNA matches it firmly. Expanded clones get a size class; other rows say once, few or many, or leave the size out.

CDR3 length	V gene	D gene	clone size	J gene	CDR3 DNA	CDR3 protein
15	TRBV6-5	TRBD2	-	TRBJ2-1	TGTGCCAGCAGAATAGCGGGAGGGTCCTACAATGAGCAGTTCTTC	CASRIAGGSYNEQFF
15	TRBV6-2/TRBV6-3	-	-	TRBJ1-6	TGTGCCAGCAGTTCCGGGAGGGGGGCTGATTCACCCCTCCACTTT	CASSSGRGADSPLHF
15	TRBV7-2	-	-	TRBJ1-2	TGTGCCAGCAGCTTAAGGTGGGAGAGGGCCTATGGCTACACCTTC	CASSLRWERAYGYTF
14	TRBV6-1	-	few	TRBJ2-5	TGTGCCAGCAAACCCCGGGACATTCCGAGAGAGCAGTACTTC	CASKPRDIPREQYF
15	TRBV12-3/TRBV12-4	TRBD1	-	TRBJ2-1	TGTGCCAGCAGGGACAGGGTAGGACTTCACAATGAGCAGTTCTTC	CASRDRVGLHNEQFF
12	TRBV7-9	-	few	TRBJ2-1	TGTGCCAGCAGCCGTACGAACAATGAGCAGTTCTTC	CASSRTNNEQFF
14	TRBV7-3	-	-	TRBJ1-1	TGTGCCAGCAGCGCCGCAGGGGTAGGAACTGAAGCTTTCTTT	CASSAAGVGTEAFF
13	TRBV18	-	-	TRBJ1-1	TGTGCCAGCGCACCTGGGCGGGAGGCTGAAGCTTTCTTT	CASAPGREAEAFF
16	TRBV20-1	TRBD2	-	TRBJ2-1	TGCAGTGCTAGGCCCCGACTAGCGGGAATGGTAAATGAGCAGTTCTTC	CSARPRLAGMVNEQFF
18	TRBV14	-	-	TRBJ2-5	TGTGCCAGCAGCCAAGATCCCAGATCATGGGTACTCCAAGAGACCCAGTACTTC	CASSQDPRSWVLQETQYF
10	TRBV4-2	-	few	TRBJ1-4	TGTGCCAGCAAGGCTGAAAAACTGTTTTTT	CASKAEKLFF
16	TRBV5-1	-	-	TRBJ2-1	TGCGCCAGCAGCTTGGGTGCGGGCCTCCACTACAATGAGCAGTTCTTC	CASSLGAGLHYNEQFF
14	TRBV5-1	TRBD1	many	TRBJ2-7	TGTGCCAGCAGCTTTGCAGGGGGCTCCTACGAGCAGTACTTC	CASSFAGGSYEQYF
14	TRBV2	-	-	TRBJ1-2	TGTGCCAGCAGTGACCAAGGGAATTACTATGGCTACACCTTC	CASSDQGNYYGYTF
18	TRBV4-1	-	-	TRBJ2-4	TGCGCCAGCAGCCAAGAACCGTCAGCGGGCTCCATCTCCTACAAGCAGTACTTC	CASSQEPSAGSISYKQYF
17	TRBV21-1	-	-	TRBJ2-1	TGTGACAGCAGCAAAGCTGGGGGAGGGTTGATTAACAATGAGCAGTTCTTC	CDSSKAGGGLINNEQFF
16	TRBV7-6	-	-	TRBJ1-6	TGTGCCAGCAGCTCCAGCGGTGGGACCTATAATTCACCCCTCCACTTT	CASSSSGGTYNSPLHF
16	TRBV15	TRBD1	once	TRBJ2-7	TGTGCCACCAGCAGAGATGAGGGACAGCTCTACAATGAGCAGTACTTC	CATSRDEGQLYNEQYF
15	TRBV4-1	-	few	TRBJ2-5	TGCGCCAGCAGCCAAGTTGGTCCCCCCCAAGAGACCCAGTACTTC	CASSQVGPPQETQYF
11	TRBV29-1	-	many	TRBJ2-1	TGCAGCGTTGAAAGGGTTTACGAGCAGTTCTTC	CSVERVYEQFF
13	TRBV9	-	-	TRBJ1-1	TGCGCCAGCAGCGTAGACGTGAACACTGAAGCTTTCTTT	CASSVDVNTEAFF
14	TRBV25-1	-	-	TRBJ2-7	TGTCCCAGCAGCCCTCTAAGTATCTCCTACGAGCAGTACTTC	CPSSPLSISYEQYF
16	TRBV20-1	TRBD1	few	TRBJ1-1	TGCAGTGCTAGTGATTGGACAGGGGGCATGAACACTGAAGCTTTCTTT	CSASDWTGGMNTEAFF
16	TRBV6-2/TRBV6-3	-	-	TRBJ2-3	TGTGCCAGCAGTTACGGCCAGGTACCTAGAACAGATACGCTGTATTTT	CASSYGQVPRTDTLYF
16	TRBV28	-	few	TRBJ2-3	TGTGCCAGCAGTCCAACGCCAGGGTGGAGCACAGATACGCAGTATTTT	CASSPTPGWSTDTQYF
15	TRBV29-1	TRBD1	-	TRBJ2-7	TGCAGCGTTTCCGACCGGGACAGGGGCTCCTACGAGCAGTACTTC	CSVSDRDRGSYEQYF
15	TRBV10-3	TRBD1	-	TRBJ1-4	TGTGCCATCAGTGAGTCGTGGACAGGGAATGAAAAACTGTTTTTT	CAISESWTGNEKLFF
16	TRBV24-1	-	-	TRBJ2-3	TGTGCCACCAGTGAATCCGAAGGGCCCGTCTGGGATACGCAGTATTTT	CATSESEGPVWDTQYF
12	TRBV20-1	TRBD1	few	TRBJ1-2	TGCAGTGCTAGTGGGACAGGGCATGGCTACACCTTC	CSASGTGHGYTF
18	TRBV6-5	-	few	TRBJ1-2	TGTGCCAGCAGTTACTCCCTCGATGGGACGGGTTACGAGGAAGGCTACACCTTC	CASSYSLDGTGYEEGYTF
13	TRBV12-3/TRBV12-4	-	few	TRBJ2-1	TGTGCCAGCATCTGGGCATCTAAGAATGAGCAGTTCTTC	CASIWASKNEQFF
12	TRBV20-1	-	-	TRBJ2-5	TGCAGTGTTTCCCCGTGGCAAGAGACCCAGTACTTC	CSVSPWQETQYF
13	TRBV7-2	-	-	TRBJ1-1	TGTGCCAGCAGCTTAGATAGAGGGGGGGGAGCTTTCTTT	CASSLDRGGGAFF
16	TRBV7-6	TRBD1	few	TRBJ1-1	TGTGCCAGCAGCTCGACCTCCAGGGGGCTGGACACTGAAGCTTTCTTT	CASSSTSRGLDTEAFF
21	TRBV20-1	TRBD1	-	TRBJ2-6	TGCAGTGCCATAGGGGTGCTAGACCCGGGACAGGGGAATTCTGGGGCCAACGTCCTGACTTTC	CSAIGVLDPGQGNSGANVLTF
13	TRBV5-5	-	-	TRBJ2-7	TGTGCCAGCAGTCCATCAGGAGGGGACGAGCAGTACTTC	CASSPSGGDEQYF
16	TRBV20-1	-	few	TRBJ2-5	TGCAGTGCTAGAGATAACGCGGGGCTACTCCAAGAGACCCAGTACTTC	CSARDNAGLLQETQYF
15	TRBV3-1	TRBD1	-	TRBJ1-2	TGTGCCAGCAGCCAGCACAGGGGATCTAACTATGGCTACACCTTC	CASSQHRGSNYGYTF
14	TRBV6-5	-	-	TRBJ1-1	TGTGCCAGCAGTTACTCCGGGCAGGCAGCCGAAGCTTTCTTT	CASSYSGQAAEAFF
17	TRBV7-9	TRBD1	-	TRBJ1-1	TGTGCCAGCAGCTTAGCCGCGGGACAGGGGGCGGACACTGAAGCTTTCTTT	CASSLAAGQGADTEAFF
14	TRBV29-1	-	many	TRBJ2-1	TGCAGCGGGACCCTGGGCTCATCCCTCAATGAGCAGTTCTTC	CSGTLGSSLNEQFF